The rows below give T cell receptor beta chains drawn from one sample of a study of shared clonotypes between healthy human individuals. Some clones are missing from TCRdb's copy, which holds only in-frame ones; the method was immunoSEQ multiplex PCR. The sample holds more than 550,000 clones, around 91% seen once. The specimen sequenced was memory CD8+ T cells from PBMCs. The receptors shown here come from a man aged 18 to 35 in good health. Some clones in this sample may be carry-over from other donors' samples. Both conserved end residues are part of each CDR3. Fields, in order: J gene, V gene, CDR3 protein.

>TRBJ2-1|TRBV7-2
CASSPSYNEQFF
>TRBJ1-5|TRBV19
CASSIGPDSNQPQHF
>TRBJ2-2|TRBV27
CASSLFSRTGELFF
>TRBJ2-1|TRBV27
CASSLSGISSYNEQFF
>TRBJ2-5|TRBV7-9
CASSFRETQYF
>TRBJ1-6|TRBV4-3
CASSQGPGPPVSSPLHF
>TRBJ2-1|TRBV7-9
CASSLYDDPGHEQFF
>TRBJ2-7|TRBV27
CASSPTLWGHEQYF
>TRBJ1-1|TRBV27
CASSLSRGSNTEAFF
>TRBJ2-7|TRBV28
CASTRTGSSYEQYF
>TRBJ1-2|TRBV5-6
CASSLGGQGGAGYTF
>TRBJ1-2|TRBV7-9
CASSLAWTASNYGYTF
>TRBJ2-1|TRBV6-5
CASPTVRPGLILFF
>TRBJ2-2|TRBV28
CASSAHLALGELFF
>TRBJ2-1|TRBV6-1
CASSEGRGRGYNEQFF
>TRBJ1-1|TRBV10-2
CASSDGEGGNTEAFF
>TRBJ1-2|TRBV7-9
CASSRDSLTYYGYTF
>TRBJ2-2|TRBV9
CASSVGLPKFTGELFF
>TRBJ2-2|TRBV7-9
CASLDGLKGANTGELFF
>TRBJ1-4|TRBV14
CASSHRQGETNEKLFF
>TRBJ2-1|TRBV4-1
CASSQESGLAGLVEQFF
>TRBJ2-1|TRBV27
CASSLMAAGVQFF
>NA|TRBV7-9
CASSLSGNPTYEQYF
>TRBJ1-1|TRBV7-9
CASSNRVGGTEAFF
>TRBJ2-7|TRBV27
CASSFSGSYEQYF
>TRBJ2-7|TRBV19
CASSSGTYEQYF
>TRBJ2-5|TRBV6-5
CASSYQQGAYPRTQYF
>TRBJ1-1|TRBV9
CASSVGVGVLGTEAFF
>TRBJ2-7|TRBV9
CASSKSGGLAYEQYF